Below, one TCR beta chain is given with its context. The authors reverse transcribed roughly 0.5 to 1 ug RNA with random hexamers. TCRdb independently ran MiXCR on the immunoSEQ multiplex PCR reads; one entry per CDR3 protein. The table lists about 180,000 distinct CDR3 sequences, 85% to 95% of them singletons. Trimming stripped 0 bases from V and 2 bases from J, with 12 bases between. Germline CDR1 reads SGDLS; CDR2 reads YYNGEE. CDR3 length: 15 amino acids. The data belong to a study of CD8 T cells in Susac syndrome. Sample: CD4+ T cells from PBMCs. The chain couples TRBV9 to TRBJ2-7; tentative D call: TRBD2 (5 bases). This receptor was identified in a human donor with Susac syndrome. In DNA form, the CDR3 reads TGTGCCAGCAGCGTAGCTGAGGGTGTTGCCTACGAGCAGTACTTC. It yields the protein CASSVAEGVAYEQYF.